The subject of this entry is one T cell receptor beta chain. Its antigen is as yet unknown. This sample was taken from a study of vaccination and CD4 T cells after COVID-19. Study observations and caveats: Investigators enrolled relatively few convalescent patients and included no early post-infection timepoints.

The Oncomine TCR Beta short-read assay sequenced DNA from cultured CD4+ T cells. TCRdb re-derived calls from the PCR reads in MiXCR, one entry per CDR3 protein. Found here are approximately 12,000 distinct CDR3 sequences, around 80% of them singletons; the top ten hold about a tenth. Noted treatment: approximately 10-day PBMC culture with coronavirus spike peptide pools or control peptides (ViraFEST assay). Germline-derived CDR1 and CDR2 are WSHSY and SAAADI. The CDR3 spans 14 residues. The ends lost 10 bases at V and 0 bases at J; junction bases unmatched: 5. V usage is TRBV10-2 and J usage is TRBJ2-4; TRBD1 matches at 8 bases. This receptor was taken from a human donor who had recovered from COVID-19. Sequences were obtained from CD4+ T cells from blood, cultured in vitro. The chain's CDR3 is CATNQGAAKNIQYF. In nucleotides, the CDR3 is TGCGCCACAAACCAGGGGGCAGCCAAAAACATTCAGTACTTC.